These 25 T cell receptor beta chains share one sample of origin, sequenced in a study of technical replicates of blood from a few donors. Clones were read by immunoSEQ multiplex PCR, and TCRdb kept only the in-frame ones, dropping some. The table lists about 16,000 clones, roughly nine tenths of them singletons. The sequenced sample consisted of PBMCs. The receptor set was obtained from a human donor in good health.

This clone was counted between two and nine times. The CDR3 loop is CASSDSAAGDFNEQFF. Here the CDR3 DNA reads TGTGCCAGCAGTGACTCTGCAGCGGGAGATTTCAATGAGCAGTTCTTC. The genes are TRBV6-4 and TRBJ2-1; 8 bases map to TRBD2. Germline values: CDR1 MRHNA, CDR2 SNTAGT. This CDR3 has 16 residues. The J segment lost 6 bases and the V segment lost 0 bases, leaving 7 bases of the junction unmatched.

This chain links TRBV11-3 with TRBJ2-1; D remains ambiguous. CDR1 is SGHNT, CDR2 YENEEA, per germline. CDR3 size: 13 residues. The ends were cut back, 5 bases at V and 10 bases at J, with 15 bases in the middle. The CDR3 is CASSPPRGGEQFF. The CDR3 nucleotides are TGTGCCAGCAGCCCACCCCGAGGTGGAGAGCAGTTCTTC.

V is TRBV5-1 and J is TRBJ2-7; TRBD2 matches 9 bases. CDR1 is SGHRS, CDR2 YFSETQ, per germline. Losses at the gene ends were 6 bases for V and 6 bases for J; bases not matched to a gene: 16. The CDR3 has 16 amino acids. CDR3 nucleotide sequence: TGCGCCAGCACCCTAAATAGCGGGAGCATGACCCGCGAGCAGTACTTC. As protein: CASTLNSGSMTREQYF.

The count of this clone is one. The rearrangement joins TRBV18 to TRBJ2-1; maybe TRBD2 (6 bases). The CDR3 is 16 amino acids. Trimming pared 0 bases from V and 9 bases from J, leaving 18 bases between. CDR1 and CDR2 from the germline V gene are KGHSH and LQKENI. The CDR3 DNA reads TGTGCCAGCTCACCACCGGGAGGAAACGGAGGTGTTGAGCAGTTCTTC. This codes for CASSPPGGNGGVEQFF.

This sequence joins TRBV2 and TRBJ2-7, with D possibly TRBD1 on 5 matching bases. The CDR3 consists of 13 residues. Germline loops: CDR1 SNHLY, CDR2 FYNNEI. The germline V and J ends were trimmed by 2 bases and 2 bases, with 7 bases remaining between them. The CDR3 DNA follows: TGTGCCAGCAGTGAACAGGGTCCCTACGAGCAGTACTTC. Translation: CASSEQGPYEQYF.

This chain connects TRBV7-3 to TRBJ2-5; 8 bases are a match to TRBD2. CDR1 is SGHTA and CDR2 is FQGTGA in the germline V gene. J gave up 2 bases and V 8 bases, and 4 bases lay outside the gene matches. The CDR3 consists of 13 residues. CDR3 amino acids: CASLSGGQETQYF. In DNA form, the CDR3 reads TGTGCCAGCCTCTCGGGGGGGCAAGAGACCCAGTACTTC.

The genes are TRBV18 and TRBJ2-3, with 11 nucleotides matching TRBD2. This CDR3 contains 15 residues. The J segment lost 5 bases and the V segment lost 5 bases, leaving 6 bases of the junction unmatched. Looked up from germline, CDR1 is KGHSH and CDR2 is LQKENI. This chain's CDR3 is CASSTLAGVEDTQYF. The CDR3 bases are TGTGCCAGCTCAACACTAGCGGGAGTTGAAGATACGCAGTATTTT.

The rearrangement links TRBV28 to TRBJ2-7; 8 bases map to TRBD2. This CDR3 contains 14 residues. V was clipped by 6 bases and J by 1 base; unmatched bases: 5. Germline V gives CDR1 MDHEN, CDR2 SYDVKM. CDR3 protein: CASRGASGSYEQYF. CDR3 DNA sequence: TGTGCCAGCAGGGGCGCTAGCGGGTCCTACGAGCAGTACTTC.

The chain employs TRBV19 and TRBJ1-1, with 8 bases matching TRBD1. The CDR3 runs to 14 residues. The V gene end was trimmed by 5 bases and the J gene end by 6 bases; junction bases not matched to a gene: 8. The germline CDR1 and CDR2 sequences are LNHDA and SQIVND (reference sequence). The CDR3 region is CASSFGQGYPEAFF. Written as DNA, the CDR3 is TGTGCCAGTAGTTTCGGACAGGGCTACCCTGAAGCTTTCTTT.

Only a few counts were recorded for this clone. V usage is TRBV27 and J usage is TRBJ2-1, with TRBD2 matching over 11 bases. CDR3 length: 15 amino acids. With 2 bases clipped from V and 9 bases from J, the junction kept 6 bases outside the gene matches. CDR1 and CDR2 from the germline V gene are MNHEY and SMNVEV (reference sequence). The CDR3 DNA reads as TGTGCCAGCAGTTTAGGGTCTAGCGGGAGGTCTGAGCAGTTCTTC. This sequence encodes CASSLGSSGRSEQFF.

This chain uses TRBV7-3 with TRBJ2-5; the match to TRBD2 covers 7 bases. This CDR3 contains 15 residues. CDR1 SGHTA and CDR2 FQGTGA come from the germline V gene. Trimming removed 1 base from V and 1 base from J; junction bases left unmatched: 3. The CDR3 loop is CASSLSAGVQETQYF. As DNA, the CDR3 is TGTGCCAGCAGCTTAAGTGCGGGAGTCCAAGAGACCCAGTACTTC.

In its sample, this clone was seen a few times. As DNA, the CDR3 is TGTGCCAGCAGCCCCGAGGTAGGGGCCCGGGTTCAGCCCCAGCATTTT. Translation gives CASSPEVGARVQPQHF. This rearrangement joins TRBV5-5 to TRBJ1-5; D may be TRBD1 (5 bases). V was pared by 4 bases and J by 6 bases, with 20 bases between. Germline V gives CDR1 SGHKS, CDR2 YYEKEE (reference sequence). The CDR3 contains 16 residues.

This clone was seen once. The genes are TRBV2 and TRBJ2-5, with a weak D call TRBD1 (6 bases). Trimming removed 8 bases from V and 5 bases from J, with 9 bases in between. The length of the CDR3 is 11 residues. Germline V CDR1 and CDR2: SNHLY, FYNNEI. CDR3 loop: CASPRGETQYF. The CDR3 nucleotides are TGTGCCAGCCCCAGGGGCGAGACCCAGTACTTC.

This clone was picked up one time. The rearrangement joins TRBV5-5 to TRBJ2-7, with 7 positions matching TRBD1. The J segment lost 3 bases and the V segment lost 0 bases, leaving 3 bases of the junction unmatched. Germline V gene data show CDR1 as SGHKS and CDR2 as YYEKEE (reference sequence). The CDR3 has 14 amino acids. The CDR3 DNA reads TGTGCCAGCAGCTTGGCCCAGGGGGACTACGAGCAGTACTTC. It encodes CASSLAQGDYEQYF.

The chain joins TRBV6-7 to TRBJ2-1; TRBD1 is a possible D gene (5 bases). TRBV6-7 is designated an ORF whose function remains uncertain. The CDR3 consists of 17 residues. Trimming removed 4 bases at V and 7 bases at J, with 23 bases between. The CDR3: CASSWGQEAPVGNEQFF. The CDR3 DNA reads TGTGCCAGCAGTTGGGGCCAGGAAGCGCCCGTGGGTAATGAGCAGTTCTTC.

For the CDR3, the DNA is TGTGCCAGTAGTCGACAGCTTCCCACTGAAGCTTTCTTT. Its protein product is CASSRQLPTEAFF. V is TRBV19 and J is TRBJ1-1, with D possibly TRBD1 on 5 matching bases. V was shortened by 5 bases and J by 4 bases, with 11 bases between the two germline ends. The germline V gene encodes CDR1 LNHDA and CDR2 SQIVND (reference sequence). CDR3 size: 13 residues.

The J gene is TRBJ2-2, the V gene TRBV28; 10 positions agree with TRBD2. V shed 6 bases, J shed 5 bases, and the junction held 6 bases outside the gene matches. Germline CDR1 MDHEN, CDR2 SYDVKM. The CDR3 runs 15 residues. Here the CDR3 reads CASSTAGGGTGELFF. The CDR3 DNA reads TGTGCCAGCAGCACAGCGGGAGGGGGGACCGGGGAGCTGTTTTTT.

This clone was observed a few times. The rearrangement joins TRBV19 to TRBJ1-5; 7 bases are a match to TRBD1. V lost 5 bases to trimming and J lost 5 bases; unmatched junction nucleotides: 6. Per germline, CDR1 LNHDA and CDR2 SQIVND (reference sequence). CDR3 size: 14 residues. CDR3 DNA sequence: TGTGCCAGTAGTGCCGGGACAGTATATCAGCCCCAGCATTTT. Encoded protein: CASSAGTVYQPQHF.

The chain employs TRBV15 and TRBJ2-2, with TRBD1 as a possible D gene (5 bases). CDR1 and CDR2 (germline): LNHNV, YYDKDF (reference sequence). The CDR3 is made up of 16 amino acids. Between the trimmed V and J ends, which lost 1 base and 2 bases, there was a span of 11 bases. The CDR3 DNA follows: TGTGCCACCAGCAGAGTGGGCAGGGATAACACCGGGGAGCTGTTTTTT. Its translation: CATSRVGRDNTGELFF.

The chain has TRBV30 and TRBJ1-2, with D unresolved. The V end was cut by 3 bases, the J end by 4 bases, with 12 bases between. Germline values: CDR1 GTSNPN, CDR2 SVGIG (reference sequence). The CDR3 consists of 13 residues. The CDR3 DNA reads as TGTGCCTGGAGCCGCCTAGGTCGCTATGGCTACACCTTC. Amino acid sequence: CAWSRLGRYGYTF.

The CDR3, as DNA: TGTGCCAGAATGCCGGGGGGCTCGGGGTACGAGCAGTACTTC. Its protein product is CARMPGGSGYEQYF. The gene calls are TRBV11-3 and TRBJ2-7; possible D gene TRBD2, 7 bases. CDR1 and CDR2 from the germline V gene are SGHNT and YENEEA. The CDR3 sequence is 14 residues long. Deletions cut 9 bases from V and 4 bases from J, with 19 bases between.

A single count supports this clone. V gene TRBV11-3 combines with J gene TRBJ2-1, with 9 bases fitting TRBD2. Germline V gene sequence: CDR1 SGHNT, CDR2 YENEEA. The CDR3 totals 14 residues. With V trimmed by 4 bases and J by 5 bases, 3 bases remained unmatched. The CDR3: CASSSGLAHNEQFF. CDR3 DNA sequence: TGTGCCAGCAGCTCGGGACTAGCTCACAATGAGCAGTTCTTC.

This clone showed up just once. The V gene is TRBV2, the J gene TRBJ2-1, with D perhaps matching TRBD2 (5 bases). CDR1 and CDR2 (germline): SNHLY, FYNNEI. This CDR3 has 12 amino acids. V dropped 3 bases and J dropped 10 bases, with 10 bases sitting between them. The CDR3 nucleotides are TGTGCCAGCAGTGACGGGATTCGGGAGCAGTTCTTC. It specifies CASSDGIREQFF.

This chain uses TRBV14 with TRBJ2-5; TRBD2 agrees at 10 bases. CDR3 length equals 14 residues. V lost 1 base, J lost 7 bases, and 3 bases stayed unmatched. Germline CDR1 and CDR2: SGHDN and FVKESK. CDR3 nucleotides: TGTGCCAGCAGCCAAGTTTTAGCGGGAGGGACCCAGTACTTC. Residues: CASSQVLAGGTQYF.

About this clone itself: Additional DNA sequences in this sample encode the identical CDR3. The chain links TRBV2 to TRBJ1-5, with D uncertain. The germline V gene has CDR1 SNHLY and CDR2 FYNNEI. Trimming cost V 6 bases and J 5 bases, with 11 bases left between them. This CDR3 comprises 13 residues. Here the CDR3 reads CASRIGDYQPQHF. CDR3 bases: TGTGCCAGCAGGATCGGAGACTATCAGCCCCAGCATTTT. Drawing the rest from reference TRBV2 and TRBJ1-5, the complete variable domain is EPEVTQTPSHQVTQMGQEVILRCVPISNHLYFYWYRQILGQKVEFLVSFYNNEISEKSEIFDDQFSVERPDGSNFTLKIRSTKLEDSAMYFCASRIGDYQPQHFGDGTRLSIL.